The 10 T cell receptor beta chains given below trace back to one sample, sequenced in a study of siplizumab effects on memory and regulatory T cells. Sequencing used immunoSEQ multiplex PCR; TCRdb keeps in-frame clones, though not all of them. In the table there are 60,000 to 80,000 clones, approximately 87% of which are singletons. The sample was memory CD4+ T cells sorted from blood. These receptor sequences come from a human donor in good health.

The chain carries TRBV9 and TRBJ2-1, with unresolved D. The CDR3 consists of 15 residues. V was clipped by 3 bases and J by 8 bases, with 18 bases between them. Per the germline V gene, CDR1 is SGDLS and CDR2 is YYNGEE. The CDR3 loop is CASSASYGEADEQFF. The CDR3, as DNA: TGTGCCAGCAGCGCCTCTTACGGAGAGGCCGATGAGCAGTTCTTC.

The genes are TRBV11-1 and TRBJ2-7, with D tentatively TRBD1 (6 bases). The CDR3 runs 14 residues. V was cut by 2 bases and J by 2 bases, with 10 bases left in between. CDR1 is SGHAT, CDR2 FQDESV, per germline (reference sequence). The CDR3 bases are TGTGCCAGCAGCTTACTGGCAGGGGCCTACGAGCAGTACTTC. It yields the protein CASSLLAGAYEQYF.

This clone came up once. V is TRBV6-6 and J is TRBJ2-3, with D unclear. V was pared by 5 bases and J by 8 bases, with 17 bases between. In germline, CDR1 is MNHNY, CDR2 SVGAGI (reference sequence). CDR3 length equals 14 residues. CDR3 region: CASSETAPLSTQYF. The DNA for the CDR3 is TGTGCCAGCAGTGAGACTGCCCCTTTGAGTACGCAGTATTTT.

Only one count was recorded for this clone. V gene TRBV5-1 combines with J gene TRBJ1-4, with 7 bases aligning to TRBD1. Germline V CDR1 and CDR2: SGHRS, YFSETQ. The CDR3 is made up of 14 amino acids. With 4 bases clipped from V and 4 bases from J, the junction kept 4 bases outside the gene matches. The CDR3, as DNA: TGCGCCAGCAGCCCCGGGGACAGTAATGAAAAACTGTTTTTT. Amino acid sequence: CASSPGDSNEKLFF.

The chain couples TRBV6-5 to TRBJ2-7; 8 bases are a match to TRBD1. With 10 bases clipped from V and 5 bases from J, the junction kept 13 bases outside the gene matches. This CDR3 is built from 14 residues. The germline CDR1 and CDR2 sequences are MNHEY and SVGAGI. In DNA, the CDR3 is TGTGCCACCCAGGGGGCACGGGGCAGCCACGAGCAGTACTTC. Protein sequence: CATQGARGSHEQYF.

V is TRBV10-2 and J is TRBJ2-5; a possible D gene is TRBD1 (5 bases). Germline lookup yields CDR1 WSHSY and CDR2 SAAADI. The CDR3 has 12 residues. Deletions cut 4 bases from V and 4 bases from J, with 7 bases between. CDR3 in DNA: TGCGCCAGCAGTGTAGACAGAGAGACCCAGTACTTC. Translation gives CASSVDRETQYF.

V gene TRBV6-5 combines with J gene TRBJ1-6; the D is unclear. Deletions cut 4 bases from V and 7 bases from J, with 11 bases between. The CDR3 is 14 amino acids. The germline CDR1 and CDR2 sequences are MNHEY and SVGAGI. The CDR3 is CASSFTDFNSPLHF. DNA of the CDR3: TGTGCCAGCAGTTTCACAGATTTCAATTCACCCCTCCACTTT.

The V and J genes are TRBV9 and TRBJ2-2; no definite D call. Germline V lookup: CDR1 SGDLS, CDR2 YYNGEE. This CDR3 has 14 residues. The V and J ends lost 4 bases and 6 bases respectively, with 13 bases between them. The CDR3: CASSPRVSPGELFF. In DNA, the CDR3 is TGTGCCAGCAGCCCCCGCGTGAGTCCCGGGGAGCTGTTTTTT. The full variable domain, in which reference TRBV9 and TRBJ2-2 provide the parts outside the CDR3, is DSGVTQTPKHLITATGQRVTLRCSPRSGDLSVYWYQQSLDQGLQFLIQYYNGEERAKGNILERFSAQQFPDLHSELNLSSLELGDSALYFCASSPRVSPGELFFGEGSRLTVL.

The gene calls are TRBV7-2 and TRBJ2-2; 11 positions match TRBD2. Germline V gene lookup returns CDR1 SGHTA and CDR2 FQGNSA. The CDR3 is made up of 15 amino acids. The V and J ends lost 6 bases and 1 base, in that order; junction bases with no gene match: 1. Here the CDR3 reads CASSLAGGNTGELFF. As DNA, the CDR3 is TGTGCCAGCAGTCTAGCGGGGGGGAACACCGGGGAGCTGTTTTTT.

The genes are TRBV6-5 and TRBJ1-5; D might be TRBD1 (5 bases). Germline V gives CDR1 MNHEY, CDR2 SVGAGI. The CDR3 runs 13 residues. Trimming shortened V by 2 bases and J by 7 bases, and 9 bases separated the two germline ends. DNA for the CDR3: TGTGCCAGCAGTTACAGGGGTGGGCAGCCCCAGCATTTT. Its translation is CASSYRGGQPQHF.